The rows below give T cell receptor beta chains drawn from one sample of a study of cytomegalovirus exposure and HLA in healthy donors. The method was immunoSEQ multiplex PCR; TCRdb's version includes in-frame clones alone and lacks a portion of them. Of 150,000 to 200,000 clones listed, roughly 85% are singletons. Sequencing was carried out using PBMCs. The receptor set was obtained from a man aged 18 to 30 in good health and CMV-seropositive. Each CDR3 is given with its conserved first and last residue. A D gene is named only where the DNA matches it firmly. Some rows have no size entry. The others give once, few or many, or a class for an expanded clone.

v_gene	j_gene	abundance	d_gene	CDR3nt	CDR3aa
TRBV19	TRBJ2-3	.	.	TGTGCCAGTAGTACACTAAGCACAGATACGCAGTATTTT	CASSTLSTDTQYF
TRBV7-8	TRBJ1-5	.	.	TGTGCCAGCAGCTTAGCGGGTCGGCAGGCCAATCAGCCCCAGCATTTT	CASSLAGRQANQPQHF
TRBV27	TRBJ1-2	.	.	TGTGCCAGCAGTTTAAGGCAGGGGTATGGCTACACCTTC	CASSLRQGYGYTF
TRBV25-1	TRBJ1-6	.	TRBD1	TGTGCCAGCAGTGAAGGGGGACAGGGGAATTCACCCCTCCACTTT	CASSEGGQGNSPLHF
TRBV7-9	TRBJ1-1	.	.	TGTGCCAGCAGCTCGTCAGGGGACACTGAAGCTTTCTTT	CASSSSGDTEAFF
TRBV6-5	TRBJ2-2	.	.	TGTGCCAGCAGTTACACCCGGTCGGGCACCGGGGAGCTGTTTTTT	CASSYTRSGTGELFF
TRBV9	TRBJ2-2	.	TRBD2	TGTGCCAGCAGCTCGTCTAGCGGGGGCCACACCGGGGAGCTGTTTTTT	CASSSSSGGHTGELFF
TRBV7-6	TRBJ2-5	.	.	TGTGCCAGCAGCTTATCAGAGGACAGATTCCAAGAGACCCAGTACTTC	CASSLSEDRFQETQYF
TRBV10-2	TRBJ2-5	.	TRBD2	TGCGCCAGCAAAACTAGCGGGGGAGAGGGAGAGACCCAGTACTTC	CASKTSGGEGETQYF
TRBV2	TRBJ2-3	.	.	TGTGCCAGCAGGGAGGGACGGGCATCAAGCACAGATACGCAGTATTTT	CASREGRASSTDTQYF
TRBV6-4	TRBJ1-2	medium-sized	.	TGTGCCAGCAGACGATCAGGGGATCGGGGCTACACCTTC	CASRRSGDRGYTF
TRBV19	TRBJ2-3	.	.	TGTGCCAGTAGTATCGCCGGTCGGAGCACAGATACGCAGTATTTT	CASSIAGRSTDTQYF
TRBV7-9	TRBJ2-7	.	TRBD1	TGTTCCAGCAGCTTCGACAGGGCCTCCTACGAGCAGTACTTC	CSSSFDRASYEQYF
TRBV19	TRBJ2-7	once	.	TGTGCCAAATCTAACCCTGCGGCCGAGATCTACGAGCAGTACTTC	CAKSNPAAEIYEQYF
TRBV11-2	TRBJ1-1	once	TRBD1	TGTGCCAGCAGCTTAGATTTTCCAGGGGGAGCTTTCTTT	CASSLDFPGGAFF
TRBV15	TRBJ1-2	.	TRBD1	TGTGCCACCAGCGGAGACAGGGGATATGGCTACACCTTC	CATSGDRGYGYTF
TRBV5-6	TRBJ2-5	.	.	TGTGCCAGCAGCTTGGAACCCGGACAGCTCCTCAAGGAGACCCAGTACTTC	CASSLEPGQLLKETQYF
TRBV25-1	TRBJ1-2	.	.	TGTGCCAGCAGTGAAGGGGGGGCCAACTATGGCTACACCTTC	CASSEGGANYGYTF
TRBV25-1	TRBJ2-7	.	.	TGTGCCAGCTCCACATGGGGCGGCGAGCAGTACTTC	CASSTWGGEQYF
TRBV5-1	TRBJ2-3	.	TRBD2	TGCGCCAGCAGCCGGGGACTAGCCCCAGATACGCAGTATTTT	CASSRGLAPDTQYF
TRBV11-2	TRBJ1-1	.	.	TGTGCCAGCAGCTTAATCGCAGCGGAGGGGGAAGCTTTCTTT	CASSLIAAEGEAFF
TRBV15	TRBJ2-3	.	TRBD2	TGTGCCACCAGCAGGGTAGCGGGGGGGCCGGATACGCAGTATTTT	CATSRVAGGPDTQYF
TRBV18	TRBJ2-7	.	TRBD2	TGTGCCAGCTCACCTAGCGGGGCCGAGCAGTACTTC	CASSPSGAEQYF
TRBV2	TRBJ2-5	.	TRBD1	TGTGCCAGCAACTTACAGGGGGCTGAGGAGACCCAGTACTTC	CASNLQGAEETQYF
TRBV12-5	TRBJ2-2	.	TRBD1	TGTGCTAGTGGTTTGCCGACGGGACAGGGGACCACCGGGGAGCTGTTTTTT	CASGLPTGQGTTGELFF
TRBV9	TRBJ1-3	.	TRBD1	TGTGCCAGCAGCGAAGGACTACAGGGGGGAAACACCATATATTTT	CASSEGLQGGNTIYF
TRBV19	TRBJ2-5	.	.	TGTGCCAGTAGTCCGGGGGGTTGGAGACAGGGGAGGGGGAAGACCCAGTACTTC	CASSPGGWRQGRGKTQYF
TRBV18	TRBJ1-4	.	TRBD1	TGTGCCAGCTCCCCGACAGGGATGGGTAATGAAAAACTGTTTTTT	CASSPTGMGNEKLFF
TRBV14	TRBJ2-1	.	.	TGTGCCAGCAGCCAAAGGGGGGGCAGGAATGAGCAGTTCTTC	CASSQRGGRNEQFF
TRBV9	TRBJ2-2	.	.	TGTGCCAGCAGCGTATTGGGGACTGCCGGGGAGCTGTTTTTT	CASSVLGTAGELFF
TRBV9	TRBJ2-1	.	TRBD2	TGTGCCAGCAGTGTAGAGGGACTAGGAGCTAGTGAGCAGTTCTTC	CASSVEGLGASEQFF
TRBV5-4	TRBJ2-3	.	.	TGTGCCAGCAGCTTGGGAGTAGGACTCACAGATACGCAGTATTTT	CASSLGVGLTDTQYF
TRBV2	TRBJ2-7	.	TRBD2	TGTGCCAGTATAGCGGGGAAGAAATACGAGCAGTACTTC	CASIAGKKYEQYF
TRBV10-3	TRBJ2-5	.	.	TGTGCCACCTACAGTGGCCAAGAGACCCAGTACTTC	CATYSGQETQYF
TRBV9	TRBJ1-1	.	.	TGTGCCAGCAGCGTATTAGGACTTCCCCAGGCTGAAGCTTTCTTT	CASSVLGLPQAEAFF
TRBV7-9	TRBJ2-5	.	.	TGTGCCAGCAGCCCCCGGGGGTTCCAAGAGGCCCAGTACTTC	CASSPRGFQEAQYF
TRBV4-3	TRBJ2-3	.	.	TGCGCCAGCAGCCAAGTGGCGGCGGCCCTCGGCACAGATACGCAGTATTTT	CASSQVAAALGTDTQYF
TRBV25-1	TRBJ2-5	.	TRBD1	TGTGCCAGCAGTGCAGGGGGCCAAGAGACCCAGTACTTC	CASSAGGQETQYF
TRBV18	TRBJ1-2	.	.	TGTGCCAGCTCACTGAGCAAAACAGGGCTAGAGGGCTACACCTTC	CASSLSKTGLEGYTF
TRBV5-1	TRBJ2-1	.	TRBD1	TGCGCCAGCAGCCCCGACAGGGGGCTCTACAATGAGCAGTTCTTC	CASSPDRGLYNEQFF
TRBV5-1	TRBJ1-1	once	.	TGCGCCAGCAGCCGGGGGATGAACACTGAAGCTTTCTTT	CASSRGMNTEAFF
TRBV5-1	TRBJ1-2	.	TRBD1	TGCGCCAGCAGCGTAGACAGGGGGAACTATGGCTACACCTTC	CASSVDRGNYGYTF
TRBV5-1	TRBJ2-4	.	TRBD1	TGCGCCAGCAGCGCCGGGACAGCCTTAGCCAAAAACATTCAGTACTTC	CASSAGTALAKNIQYF
TRBV4-1	TRBJ1-4	.	.	TGCGCCAGCAGCCAAGAAAGCCACTCATTCAATGAAAAACTGTTTTTT	CASSQESHSFNEKLFF
TRBV7-2	TRBJ2-1	.	.	TGTGCCAGCAGCTTAGGACGGGGATTACTGTACAATGAGCAGTTCTTC	CASSLGRGLLYNEQFF
TRBV5-8	TRBJ1-5	.	.	TGTGCCAGCAGCCCAGGGAGGCAGGCCCTTTTCCCTAGCCAGCATTTT	CASSPGRQALFPSQHF
TRBV6-5	TRBJ1-6	.	.	TGTGCCAGCATTCAGGTCTCACCCCTCCACTTT	CASIQVSPLHF
TRBV29-1	TRBJ1-2	.	.	TGCAGCGTTTCTACAGGGTTGGAAGGCTATGGCTACACCTTC	CSVSTGLEGYGYTF
TRBV27	TRBJ1-2	.	TRBD1	TGTGCCAGCAGTTTTATTCAGCCCGGGACAGGGAGTGGCTACACCTTC	CASSFIQPGTGSGYTF
TRBV6-5	TRBJ2-4	.	.	TGTGCCAGCTATGGAGACCTAGCCAAAAACATTCAGTACTTC	CASYGDLAKNIQYF
TRBV7-2	TRBJ2-2	.	.	TGTGCCAGCAGCTTTTTCGCAGGGGCCGACACCGGGGAGCTGTTTTTT	CASSFFAGADTGELFF
TRBV7-9	TRBJ2-7	.	TRBD2	TGTGCCAGCAGCTCGACTAGCGGGGGGTTATACGAGCAGTACTTC	CASSSTSGGLYEQYF
TRBV7-4	TRBJ1-5	.	TRBD1	TGTGCCAGCAGCTTACCCGGACAGGGGCCGCGTAGCAATCAGCCCCAGCATTTT	CASSLPGQGPRSNQPQHF
TRBV5-1	TRBJ1-5	.	TRBD1	TGCGCCAGCAGTTTAGGGACAGGGAATAATTGGCCCCAGCATTTT	CASSLGTGNNWPQHF
TRBV9	TRBJ2-7	.	.	TGTGCCAGCAGCCCTGGCGGCGGAGAGCAGTACTTC	CASSPGGGEQYF
TRBV7-9	TRBJ1-1	few	.	TGTGCCAGCAGCTTAGATCTCAGGGTGAACACTGAAGCTTTCTTT	CASSLDLRVNTEAFF
TRBV11-1	TRBJ1-1	.	.	TGTGCAAGTCAGTCCATGATGAACACTGAAGCTTTCTTT	CASQSMMNTEAFF
TRBV5-1	TRBJ1-1	once	.	TGCGCCAGCAGCCCACAGGGTTACGAAGCTTTCTTT	CASSPQGYEAFF
TRBV11-3	TRBJ2-1	.	.	TGTGCCAGCAGCCTAGGTACGGGGTATGAGCAGTTCTTC	CASSLGTGYEQFF
TRBV7-2	TRBJ1-2	.	.	TGTGCCAGCAGCATAGGGGGTCAGGGGAAAACTGGAGGCTACACCTTC	CASSIGGQGKTGGYTF